The 5 T cell receptor beta chains below all came from one sample that was sequenced in a study of cytomegalovirus exposure and HLA in healthy donors. TCRdb's copy holds only in-frame clones and misses some; the assay was immunoSEQ multiplex PCR. The sample comprises tens of thousands of clones, approximately 95% of which are singletons, and approximately 2.1% rests with the top ten. Sequences were obtained from PBMCs. These receptor sequences come from a woman aged 18-35 years in good health and CMV-seronegative.

J is TRBJ1-5 and V is TRBV4-1; D call uncertain. The V end lost 0 bases, the J end lost 9 bases, and 12 bases lay between the germline ends. CDR1 is MGHRA, CDR2 YSYEKL, per germline. The CDR3 sequence is 14 residues long. The CDR3 spells CASSQDLGLGPQHF. The DNA for the CDR3 is TGCGCCAGCAGCCAAGACTTAGGCCTAGGGCCCCAGCATTTT.

The chain is built from TRBV10-1 and TRBJ1-4, with a tentative D call TRBD1 (5 bases). This CDR3 is built from 16 residues. The germline CDR1 and CDR2 sequences are WNHNN and SYGVQD (reference sequence). V shed 0 bases and J shed 4 bases, with 12 bases lying between them. The CDR3 nucleotides read TGCGCCAGCAGTGAGTCGGGGGGACCCAATAATGAAAAACTGTTTTTT. Amino acids: CASSESGGPNNEKLFF.

The gene calls are TRBV27 and TRBJ2-7; tentative D call: TRBD2 (6 bases). The CDR3 runs to 14 residues. V dropped 5 bases and J dropped 4 bases, with 15 bases sitting between them. The V gene's germline CDR1 is MNHEY and CDR2 SMNVEV (reference sequence). CDR3 region: CASSDTGLAYEQYF. CDR3 coding DNA: TGTGCCAGCAGTGACACGGGGCTAGCGTACGAGCAGTACTTC.

This rearrangement joins TRBV4-2 to TRBJ1-2; D unresolved. Between the trimmed V and J ends, which lost 2 bases and 8 bases, there was a span of 21 bases. CDR1 is LGHNA, CDR2 YNFKEQ, per germline. This CDR3 has 16 amino acids. The CDR3 reads CASSQIGPGLGRGYTF. CDR3 in DNA: TGTGCCAGCAGCCAAATCGGCCCAGGACTGGGCCGGGGCTACACCTTC.

The chain is built from TRBV7-9 and TRBJ1-2; 9 positions match TRBD1. Germline-derived CDR1 and CDR2 are SEHNR and FQNEAQ (reference sequence). CDR3 size: 15 residues. V trimming: 4 bases; J trimming: 8 bases; junction bases outside the gene matches: 11. CDR3 bases: TGTGCCAGCAGCTCACGGACAGGGGCAAAGGGCGGCTACACCTTC. This translates into CASSSRTGAKGGYTF.